The rows below give T cell receptor beta chains drawn from one sample of a study of CD8+CD57+ T cells in acquired aplastic anemia. TCRdb used MiXCR to reprocess the reads, holding one entry per CDR3 protein. The sample lists fewer than 300,000 distinct CDR3 sequences, about 80% occurring once. The sample was sorted CD4+, CD8+, or CD8+CD57+ T cells (not recorded which) from PBMCs. The receptors stem from a human donor with aplastic anemia. Each CDR3 is given with its conserved first and last residue. The order of the fields is CDR3 DNA, CDR3 protein, V gene, clone size, D gene, J gene. The D gene is left open where the match is weak. The size entry is marked missing in some rows and otherwise reads once, few, many or a size class.

CDR3nt: TGTGCCAGCAGCTTCGGGCAGATAAACAACACTGAAGCTTTCTTT
CDR3aa: CASSFGQINNTEAFF
v_gene: TRBV9
abundance: .
d_gene: .
j_gene: TRBJ1-1

CDR3nt: TGTGCCAGCAGCGATGCGGGGAGCCATGGGCCGAACTTC
CDR3aa: CASSDAGSHGPNF
v_gene: TRBV7-3
abundance: .
d_gene: .
j_gene: TRBJ2-1

CDR3nt: TGTGCTAGCAGCGTAGGGCCAGATACGCAGACTTTTGCTTTCTTT
CDR3aa: CASSVGPDTQTFAFF
v_gene: TRBV9
abundance: .
d_gene: .
j_gene: TRBJ1-1

CDR3nt: TGCGCCAGCAGCTTCGACGGATTCTCCTACTATGGCTACACCTTC
CDR3aa: CASSFDGFSYYGYTF
v_gene: TRBV5-1
abundance: .
d_gene: .
j_gene: TRBJ1-2

CDR3nt: TGTGCCAGCAGCCTTGAACCTACACACTATAGCGATAAGCAGTTCTTC
CDR3aa: CASSLEPTHYSDKQFF
v_gene: TRBV7-9
abundance: .
d_gene: .
j_gene: TRBJ2-1

CDR3nt: TGTGCCAGCAGCCAGGGGAGCTCCTACGAACAGTACCTGTATTTT
CDR3aa: CASSQGSSYEQYLYF
v_gene: TRBV7-6
abundance: .
d_gene: .
j_gene: TRBJ2-3

CDR3nt: TGTGCCAGCAGCTTAGCACCCGGGGCCCTGACGCTTGGATTT
CDR3aa: CASSLAPGALTLGF
v_gene: TRBV7-9
abundance: .
d_gene: .
j_gene: TRBJ2-3

CDR3nt: TGTGCCAGCAGCTTAGCGAAAGGTCGGGATAACAAGTATTTT
CDR3aa: CASSLAKGRDNKYF
v_gene: TRBV7-7
abundance: .
d_gene: .
j_gene: TRBJ2-3

CDR3nt: TGTGCCAGCGGCGACGGGGGGACTGCGACAGTACGTTTT
CDR3aa: CASGDGGTATVRF
v_gene: TRBV7-9
abundance: once
d_gene: TRBD2
j_gene: TRBJ2-3

CDR3nt: TGCAGTGCTAGAATACTAGCGGGAATTTACAATGAGCAGTTCTTC
CDR3aa: CSARILAGIYNEQFF
v_gene: TRBV20-1
abundance: many
d_gene: TRBD2
j_gene: TRBJ2-1

CDR3nt: TGTGCCAGCAGCTATGGAGGGGGACCTAGTACGCAGACGCAGTATTTT
CDR3aa: CASSYGGGPSTQTQYF
v_gene: TRBV7-8
abundance: .
d_gene: .
j_gene: TRBJ2-3

CDR3nt: TGTGCCAGCAGCTTTAATCGAGACGGGACAGCCGGCTCCACCTTC
CDR3aa: CASSFNRDGTAGSTF
v_gene: TRBV7-8
abundance: .
d_gene: TRBD1
j_gene: TRBJ1-2

CDR3nt: TGTGCCAGCAGCTTAGCGAGGGGTCCCGTCGTATATGGCTACACCTTC
CDR3aa: CASSLARGPVVYGYTF
v_gene: TRBV7-2
abundance: .
d_gene: .
j_gene: TRBJ1-2

CDR3nt: TGCAGTGCTAGTGATCGGAGATCCAAGAACACTAAAGCTTTCTTT
CDR3aa: CSASDRRSKNTKAFF
v_gene: TRBV20-1
abundance: .
d_gene: .
j_gene: TRBJ1-1

CDR3nt: TGTGCCAGCGGCTTCGGGGGAACAGATACGAAGCATTTT
CDR3aa: CASGFGGTDTKHF
v_gene: TRBV7-8
abundance: .
d_gene: .
j_gene: TRBJ2-3

CDR3nt: TGTGCCACCAGTGATTTAAACGGACGCGAGCAGTACTTC
CDR3aa: CATSDLNGREQYF
v_gene: TRBV24-1
abundance: few
d_gene: .
j_gene: TRBJ2-7

CDR3nt: TGTGCCAGCAGCATCAACCGGGGAGGGAACACTAAGCAGTATTTT
CDR3aa: CASSINRGGNTKQYF
v_gene: TRBV7-9
abundance: .
d_gene: TRBD2
j_gene: TRBJ2-3

CDR3nt: TGTGCCAGCAGCTTGTCGGGGAAACGCTACGAGCAGTACTTC
CDR3aa: CASSLSGKRYEQYF
v_gene: TRBV7-8
abundance: .
d_gene: .
j_gene: TRBJ2-7

CDR3nt: TGTGCCGGCAGCTTCACTCCAGGGATGAACACTGAAGCTTTCTTT
CDR3aa: CAGSFTPGMNTEAFF
v_gene: TRBV11-3
abundance: .
d_gene: .
j_gene: TRBJ1-1

CDR3nt: TGTGCCAGCAGCTTACGCGGAACCGGTGGGGGCAAAGAGTTTTTT
CDR3aa: CASSLRGTGGGKEFF
v_gene: TRBV7-9
abundance: .
d_gene: .
j_gene: TRBJ1-4

CDR3nt: TGTGCCACCAGCAGAGGCGGGGAGCACGATGAGCAGTTCTTC
CDR3aa: CATSRGGEHDEQFF
v_gene: TRBV15
abundance: .
d_gene: .
j_gene: TRBJ2-1

CDR3nt: TGTGCCAGCAGCTGGGGTGGAGGGGGGGGGGCTGATACGCAGTATTTT
CDR3aa: CASSWGGGGGADTQYF
v_gene: TRBV11-2
abundance: .
d_gene: .
j_gene: TRBJ2-3

CDR3nt: TGCAGCGTTGGATCCGGGGCCATCTACGAGCAGTACTTC
CDR3aa: CSVGSGAIYEQYF
v_gene: TRBV29-1
abundance: few
d_gene: .
j_gene: TRBJ2-7

CDR3nt: TGTGCCAGCAGCTTAGCGGGCAGTACGTGGGAGCAGTACCAGTTCTTC
CDR3aa: CASSLAGSTWEQYQFF
v_gene: TRBV7-2
abundance: .
d_gene: .
j_gene: TRBJ2-1

CDR3nt: TGTGCCAGCAGTGAAGGGGGGGGCGGGCAAGAGATCCAGTACTTC
CDR3aa: CASSEGGGGQEIQYF
v_gene: TRBV2
abundance: .
d_gene: .
j_gene: TRBJ2-5

CDR3nt: TGTGCCAGCAGCAGGGGCTCAGACCAAGAGACCCATTACTTC
CDR3aa: CASSRGSDQETHYF
v_gene: TRBV7-3
abundance: .
d_gene: .
j_gene: TRBJ2-5

CDR3nt: TGTGCCAGCAGCTTTCATCCAGACGGTTCAGCCCTTTCCTTT
CDR3aa: CASSFHPDGSALSF
v_gene: TRBV7-8
abundance: .
d_gene: .
j_gene: TRBJ1-6

CDR3nt: TGTGCCAGCAGCCCAAGCACTAGCGGGAGGAGTCAATATTTC
CDR3aa: CASSPSTSGRSQYF
v_gene: TRBV7-8
abundance: .
d_gene: TRBD2
j_gene: TRBJ2-5

CDR3nt: TGTGCCAGCAGCTTGGGACAGCGAGGCAACCAGCACTTC
CDR3aa: CASSLGQRGNQHF
v_gene: TRBV7-3
abundance: .
d_gene: TRBD1
j_gene: TRBJ2-5

CDR3nt: TGTGCCAGCAGCTTAGCGGGCGGGCCCGATGAGCCGTATTTT
CDR3aa: CASSLAGGPDEPYF
v_gene: TRBV7-3
abundance: .
d_gene: .
j_gene: TRBJ2-3

CDR3nt: TGCAGCGTTGAAGATCGCCGGGGCTACGAGCAGTACTTC
CDR3aa: CSVEDRRGYEQYF
v_gene: TRBV29-1
abundance: .
d_gene: .
j_gene: TRBJ2-7

CDR3nt: TGTGCCAGCAGCGACGGGGGCAAAGATACGTGGGGTTTT
CDR3aa: CASSDGGKDTWGF
v_gene: TRBV7-2
abundance: .
d_gene: .
j_gene: TRBJ2-3

CDR3nt: TGTGCCAGCAGCTTAGCGGCAGATACGGAGACGCAGTATTTT
CDR3aa: CASSLAADTETQYF
v_gene: TRBV9
abundance: .
d_gene: .
j_gene: TRBJ2-3

CDR3nt: TGTGCCAGCAGCAGTACTAGTGGGCACACAGTTTCGAGGACTGAAGCTTTCTTT
CDR3aa: CASSSTSGHTVSRTEAFF
v_gene: TRBV5-4
abundance: .
d_gene: .
j_gene: TRBJ1-1

CDR3nt: TGTGCCAGCAGCACAGCGGGACGTGCGAACCTGGCCGATTTT
CDR3aa: CASSTAGRANLADF
v_gene: TRBV7-8
abundance: once
d_gene: TRBD2
j_gene: TRBJ2-3

CDR3nt: TGTGCCAGCAGCTTAGCGGGAGATGATAACTATGGCTACACCTTC
CDR3aa: CASSLAGDDNYGYTF
v_gene: TRBV5-4
abundance: few
d_gene: .
j_gene: TRBJ1-2

CDR3nt: TGTGCCAGCAGCTGGGGTGGAGGGCAAGATGAAGCTTTCTTT
CDR3aa: CASSWGGGQDEAFF
v_gene: TRBV11-2
abundance: .
d_gene: .
j_gene: TRBJ1-1

CDR3nt: TGTGCCAGCACCCGAGGGAGCAACGCCTCTGGACCCTACGTCCTGACTTTC
CDR3aa: CASTRGSNASGPYVLTF
v_gene: TRBV7-3
abundance: .
d_gene: .
j_gene: TRBJ2-6

CDR3nt: TGTGCCAGCAGCGTGGGGGGGCCTGGGAACATTCAGTACTTC
CDR3aa: CASSVGGPGNIQYF
v_gene: TRBV9
abundance: .
d_gene: .
j_gene: TRBJ2-4

CDR3nt: TGTGCCAGCAGCCTCCTGACTGGTCCCGATACGCAGTATTTT
CDR3aa: CASSLLTGPDTQYF
v_gene: TRBV5-6
abundance: few
d_gene: .
j_gene: TRBJ2-3

CDR3nt: .
CDR3aa: CASSLWGAGANVHF
v_gene: TRBV9
abundance: once
d_gene: .
j_gene: TRBJ2-3

CDR3nt: TGTGCCAGCAGCTTGCAAAGAAGCGGGGGGAGGGATGAGTTT
CDR3aa: CASSLQRSGGRDEF
v_gene: TRBV11-1
abundance: once
d_gene: TRBD2
j_gene: TRBJ2-3

CDR3nt: TGTGCCAGCAGTGATGCAGATGGCAACGAGTCCCAGCATTTT
CDR3aa: CASSDADGNESQHF
v_gene: TRBV7-2
abundance: .
d_gene: .
j_gene: TRBJ1-5

CDR3nt: TGTGCCAGCAGCTTAACCCCCACAGATACGCAGTATTTTACCTTC
CDR3aa: CASSLTPTDTQYFTF
v_gene: TRBV7-6
abundance: .
d_gene: .
j_gene: TRBJ1-2

CDR3nt: TGTGCCAGCAGCTTAGCTTTAGCGGAGATCGGCAGAATTTTTCAGTACTTC
CDR3aa: CASSLALAEIGRIFQYF
v_gene: TRBV7-2
abundance: .
d_gene: .
j_gene: TRBJ2-4

CDR3nt: TGTGCTACCAGCAGTCAAAGCAGCCAAGAGAGCGATGAGCAGTTCTTC
CDR3aa: CATSSQSSQESDEQFF
v_gene: TRBV15
abundance: .
d_gene: .
j_gene: TRBJ2-1